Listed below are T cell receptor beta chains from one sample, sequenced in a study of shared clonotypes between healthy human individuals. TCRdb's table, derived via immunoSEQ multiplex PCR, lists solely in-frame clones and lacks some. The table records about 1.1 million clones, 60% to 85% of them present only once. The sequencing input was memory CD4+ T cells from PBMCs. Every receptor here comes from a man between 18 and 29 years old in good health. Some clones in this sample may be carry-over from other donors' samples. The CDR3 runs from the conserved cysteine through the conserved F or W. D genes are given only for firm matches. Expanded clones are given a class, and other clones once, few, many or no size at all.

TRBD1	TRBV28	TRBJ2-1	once	CASSPTGQSYNEQFF	TGTGCCAGCAGCCCTACGGGACAGTCCTACAATGAGCAGTTCTTC
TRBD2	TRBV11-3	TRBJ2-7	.	CASSRGSGSFNEQYF	TGTGCCAGCAGCCGAGGTAGCGGGAGCTTTAACGAGCAGTACTTC
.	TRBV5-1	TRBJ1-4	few	CASSLKQGREKLFF	TGCGCCAGCAGCTTAAAGCAGGGACGGGAAAAACTGTTTTTT
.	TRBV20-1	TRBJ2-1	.	CSASTNNEQFF	TGCAGTGCTAGTACCAACAATGAGCAGTTCTTC
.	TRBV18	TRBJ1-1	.	CASSSSLGGVNTEAFF	TGTGCCAGCTCATCCTCCTTGGGGGGAGTCAACACTGAAGCTTTCTTT
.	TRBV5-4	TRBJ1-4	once	CASSQEQGLSEKLFF	TGCGCCAGCAGCCAAGAGCAGGGGCTTAGTGAAAAACTGTTTTTT
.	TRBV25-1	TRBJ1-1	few	CASSVHGGQNTEAFF	TGTGCCAGCAGTGTACACGGTGGACAGAACACTGAAGCTTTCTTT
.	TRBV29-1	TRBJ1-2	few	CSVEGRGTNYGYTF	TGCAGCGTTGAGGGGAGGGGGACTAACTATGGCTACACCTTC
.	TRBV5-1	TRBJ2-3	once	CASSWGLGEYF	TGCGCCAGCAGCTGGGGACTTGGGGAGTATTTT
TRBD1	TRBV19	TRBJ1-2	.	CASSADRDGYTF	TGTGCCAGTAGTGCAGACAGGGATGGCTACACCTTC
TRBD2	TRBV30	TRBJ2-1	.	CAWSTGAGGYNEQFF	TGTGCCTGGAGTACGGGGGCGGGAGGGTACAATGAGCAGTTCTTC
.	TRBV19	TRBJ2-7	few	CASSIDDPDRDTHYEQYF	TGTGCCAGTAGTATAGACGATCCCGACCGGGACACCCACTACGAGCAGTACTTC
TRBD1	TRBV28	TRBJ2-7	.	CASSTLGQGTYEQYF	TGTGCCAGCAGCACATTGGGACAGGGGACCTACGAGCAGTACTTC
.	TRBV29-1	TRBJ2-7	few	CSVNTLWDGSYEQYF	TGCAGCGTCAACACCCTATGGGACGGCTCCTACGAGCAGTACTTC
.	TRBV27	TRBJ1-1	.	CASIEGVEAFF	TGTGCCTCTATCGAAGGGGTTGAAGCTTTCTTT
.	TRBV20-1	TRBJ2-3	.	CSAWADTQYF	TGCAGTGCTTGGGCAGATACGCAGTATTTT
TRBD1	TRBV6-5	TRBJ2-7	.	CAGSYGQGAGEQYF	TGTGCCGGCAGTTACGGACAGGGGGCGGGGGAGCAGTACTTC
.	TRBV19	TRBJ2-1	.	CASSTSASSYNEQFF	TGTGCCAGTAGTACTAGCGCCAGCTCCTACAATGAGCAGTTCTTC
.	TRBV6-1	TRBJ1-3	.	CASSEFEFNSGNTIYF	TGTGCCAGCAGTGAATTTGAGTTCAACTCTGGAAACACCATATATTTT
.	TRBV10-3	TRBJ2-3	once	CAISVRGASDTDTQYF	TGTGCCATCAGTGTGAGGGGCGCATCGGACACAGATACGCAGTATTTT
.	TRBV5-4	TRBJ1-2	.	CASSPPTDPYGYTF	TGTGCCAGCAGTCCGCCGACAGACCCCTATGGCTACACCTTC
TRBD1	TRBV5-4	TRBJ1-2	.	CASSSRDRGFYGYTF	TGTGCCAGCAGCTCGCGAGACAGGGGCTTCTATGGCTACACCTTC
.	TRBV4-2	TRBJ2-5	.	CASSQEGMAQYF	TGTGCCAGCAGCCAAGAAGGGATGGCCCAGTACTTC
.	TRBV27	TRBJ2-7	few	CASSLSWDTYEQYF	TGTGCCAGCAGTTTATCGTGGGACACCTACGAGCAGTACTTC
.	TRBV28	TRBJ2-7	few	CASSLWAGGGPGEQYF	TGTGCCAGCAGTTTATGGGCAGGTGGGGGACCGGGAGAGCAGTACTTC
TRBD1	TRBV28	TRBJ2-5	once	CASNGRDRVETQYF	TGTGCCAGCAACGGACGGGACAGGGTGGAGACCCAGTACTTC
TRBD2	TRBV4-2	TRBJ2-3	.	CASSQAEAGATDTQYF	TGTGCCAGCAGCCAAGCCGAGGCGGGAGCGACAGATACGCAGTATTTT
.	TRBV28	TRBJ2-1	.	CASRGMAGPFYNEQFF	TGTGCCAGCAGGGGAATGGCAGGACCTTTTTACAATGAGCAGTTCTTC
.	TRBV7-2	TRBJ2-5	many	CASSLTDAPETQYF	TGTGCCAGCAGCCTGACCGACGCGCCAGAGACCCAGTACTTC
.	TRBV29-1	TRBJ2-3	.	CSVEDLEHLFTDTQYF	TGCAGCGTTGAAGATCTTGAGCACCTTTTCACAGATACGCAGTATTTT
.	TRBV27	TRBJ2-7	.	CASSPLQGTYEQYF	TGTGCCAGCAGCCCGCTGCAGGGAACCTACGAGCAGTACTTC
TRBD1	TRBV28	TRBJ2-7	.	CASSSAARQGNNYEQYF	TGTGCCAGCAGTTCCGCCGCCCGACAGGGGAACAACTACGAGCAGTACTTC
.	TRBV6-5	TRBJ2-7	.	CASSYSIGDSYEQYF	TGTGCCAGCAGTTACTCGATTGGGGACTCCTACGAGCAGTACTTC
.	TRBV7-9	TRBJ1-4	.	CASSFFRERGEKLFF	TGTGCCAGCAGCTTTTTCCGGGAGAGAGGTGAAAAACTGTTTTTT
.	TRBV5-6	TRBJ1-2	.	CASSFQKDGYTF	TGTGCCAGCAGCTTTCAGAAGGATGGCTACACCTTC
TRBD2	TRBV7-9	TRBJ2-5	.	CASSLGLAGVWETQYF	TGTGCCAGCAGCTTAGGGCTAGCGGGAGTTTGGGAGACCCAGTACTTC
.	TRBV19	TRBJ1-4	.	CASSMVRGATNEKLFF	TGTGCCAGTAGTATGGTTCGGGGAGCAACTAATGAAAAACTGTTTTTT
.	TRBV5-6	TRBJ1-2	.	CASSSLQGEGGYTF	TGTGCCAGCAGCAGCTTACAGGGAGAGGGCGGCTACACCTTC
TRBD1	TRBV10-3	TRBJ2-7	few	CAITRDRNYEQYF	TGTGCCATCACCAGGGACAGGAACTACGAGCAGTACTTC
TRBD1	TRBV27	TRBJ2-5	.	CASSYRGRETQYF	TGTGCCAGCAGTTACAGGGGGAGGGAGACCCAGTACTTC
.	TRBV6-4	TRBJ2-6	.	CATSTGANVLTF	TGTGCCACCTCCACCGGGGCCAACGTCCTGACTTTC
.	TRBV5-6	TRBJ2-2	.	CASSLTGPRTGELFF	TGTGCCAGCAGCCTGACAGGTCCGAGGACCGGGGAGCTGTTTTTT
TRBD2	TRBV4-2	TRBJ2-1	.	CASSQGGLANDEQFF	TGTGCCAGCAGCCAAGGGGGACTAGCGAACGATGAGCAGTTCTTC
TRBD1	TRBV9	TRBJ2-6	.	CASSLQDRGPSGANVLTF	TGTGCCAGCAGCCTCCAGGACAGGGGTCCTTCTGGGGCCAACGTCCTGACTTTC
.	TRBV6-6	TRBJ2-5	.	CASSYTSGGLQETQYF	TGTGCCAGCAGTTACACCTCCGGGGGCCTCCAAGAGACCCAGTACTTC
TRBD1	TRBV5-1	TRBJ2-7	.	CASSLTRTGAYEQYF	TGCGCCAGCAGCTTGACTCGGACAGGAGCCTACGAGCAGTACTTC
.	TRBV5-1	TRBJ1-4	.	CASSLGHGNEKLFF	TGCGCCAGCAGCTTGGGGCACGGGAATGAAAAACTGTTTTTT